One sample yielded the 22 T cell receptor beta chains listed below, sequenced in a study of T-cell reconstitution after alpha-beta-depleted transplantation in children. Preparation of the TCRbeta library involved a method that used unique molecular identifiers. In TCRdb, the PCR reads were re-called with MiXCR into one record per CDR3 protein. Of about 490,000 distinct CDR3 sequences in the sample, about 10% are singletons; the top ten hold around 2.2%. Material: PBMCs, obtained before TCRalphabeta/CD19-depleted stem cell transplant. The source is a child younger than 10 with inherited bone marrow failure, due to receive a stem cell transplant.

This clonotype occurred a few times. V usage is TRBV6-9 and J usage is TRBJ1-2; D call uncertain. Trimming removed 2 bases from V and 9 bases from J, with 19 bases in between. The CDR3 has 15 residues. CDR1 is MNHGY and CDR2 is SVAAGI in the germline V gene. The CDR3 protein is CASSYPEPPAHRYTF. In DNA form, the CDR3 reads TGTGCCAGCAGTTATCCGGAGCCTCCGGCGCACCGCTACACCTTC.

This clonotype was observed many times. The chain combines TRBV6-1 with TRBJ1-5, with 9 bases fitting TRBD1. This CDR3 comprises 16 residues. CDR1 is MNHNS, CDR2 SASEGT, per germline. Trimming removed 5 bases from V and 2 bases from J; junction bases left unmatched: 7. CDR3 sequence: CASSPRGQGRNQPQHF. Written as DNA, the CDR3 is TGTGCCAGCAGTCCCCGCGGACAGGGGCGCAATCAGCCCCAGCATTTT.

V is TRBV3-1 and J is TRBJ2-1; perhaps TRBD2 as D (6 bases). Germline CDR1 and CDR2: LGHDT and YNNKEL (reference sequence). V lost 4 bases, J lost 1 base, and 14 bases lay in between. There are 16 residues in the CDR3. DNA for the CDR3: TGTGCCAGCAGCCTCAGACTAGGTTCATCCTACAATGAGCAGTTCTTC. Protein: CASSLRLGSSYNEQFF.

This clonotype was observed a few times. This chain joins TRBV6-2 or TRBV6-3 and TRBJ2-5, with D possibly TRBD1 on 5 matching bases. Trimming stripped 8 bases from V and 0 bases from J, with 7 bases between. The V gene's germline CDR1 is MNHEY and CDR2 SVGEGT. This CDR3 contains 12 residues. The CDR3 is CASGADQETQYF. As DNA, the CDR3 is TGTGCCAGCGGGGCGGACCAAGAGACCCAGTACTTC.

This clonotype has at least ten counts. The chain joins TRBV20-1 to TRBJ1-6; D unclear. Trimming cost V 6 bases and J 9 bases, with 15 bases left between them. The germline CDR1 and CDR2 sequences are DFQATT and SNEGSKA (reference sequence). The CDR3 loop spans 13 amino acids. CDR3 sequence reads: CSASRGGSSPLHF. The CDR3 nucleotides read TGCAGTGCGAGTCGGGGAGGAAGTTCACCCCTCCACTTT.

The chain has TRBV7-9 and TRBJ2-7; D may correspond to TRBD1 or TRBD2 (5 bases each). The V end was cut by 4 bases, the J end by 3 bases, with 22 bases between. The CDR3 sequence is 17 residues long. Germline values: CDR1 SEHNR, CDR2 FQNEAQ (reference sequence). The CDR3 loop is CASSSGWLARADYEQYF. The CDR3 region has the DNA TGTGCCAGCAGCTCAGGGTGGCTAGCCCGAGCGGACTACGAGCAGTACTTC.

This clonotype came up many times. V and J are TRBV7-9 and TRBJ2-7, with TRBD1 identical over 11 bases. The CDR3 length is 14 residues. The germline gives CDR1 SEHNR, CDR2 FQNEAQ (reference sequence). After removal of 5 bases from V and 5 bases from J, the junction contained 5 bases not matched to a gene. The CDR3 nucleotides are TGTGCCAGCAGCGAGGACAGGGGGCTCGACGAGCAGTACTTC. It codes for CASSEDRGLDEQYF.

This clonotype was observed many times. This chain joins TRBV29-1 and TRBJ2-7, with a weak D call TRBD2 (6 bases). Germline CDR1 and CDR2: SQVTM and ANQGSEA. V was pared by 4 bases and J by 6 bases, with 19 bases between. This CDR3 is 14 amino acids long. DNA of the CDR3: TGCAGCGTTGTAGTGGGAGGCTCTAGGTTCGAGCAGTACTTC. This gives the protein CSVVVGGSRFEQYF.

This clonotype was counted many times. This chain uses TRBV5-1 with TRBJ2-1; 9 positions agree with TRBD2. The V segment lost 7 bases and the J segment 6 bases; nucleotides outside the gene matches: 8. This CDR3 has 14 residues. Per germline, CDR1 SGHRS and CDR2 YFSETQ. The CDR3 loop is CASPSLAGANEQFF. CDR3 bases: TGCGCCAGCCCCTCACTAGCGGGTGCCAATGAGCAGTTCTTC.

This clonotype was detected a few times. The chain has TRBV11-2 and TRBJ2-7; the match to TRBD2 covers 7 bases. The V gene end was trimmed by 6 bases and the J gene end by 6 bases; junction bases not matched to a gene: 8. CDR1 SGHAT and CDR2 FQNNGV come from the germline V gene. CDR3 size: 13 residues. In DNA, the CDR3 is TGTGCCAGCAGTTACGGGGAGGGCGTCGAGCAGTACTTC. Encoded protein: CASSYGEGVEQYF.

This clonotype has a count of ten or more. The genes are TRBV9 and TRBJ2-5; D may be TRBD1 (5 bases). The CDR3 spans 14 residues. In germline, CDR1 is SGDLS, CDR2 YYNGEE. Deletions cut 1 base from V and 2 bases from J, with 9 bases between. This CDR3 is CASSVSGAQETQYF. The CDR3 region has the DNA TGTGCCAGCAGCGTATCTGGGGCTCAAGAGACCCAGTACTTC.

The rearrangement joins TRBV29-1 to TRBJ2-7; TRBD1 is a possible D gene (5 bases). Deletions cut 3 bases from V and 3 bases from J, with 15 bases between. The CDR3 has 14 residues. In germline, CDR1 is SQVTM, CDR2 ANQGSEA. Here the CDR3 reads CSVEGGAPLYEQYF. The CDR3 coding sequence is TGCAGCGTTGAGGGTGGGGCGCCCCTCTACGAGCAGTACTTC.

This clonotype was recorded many times. The J gene is TRBJ2-7, the V gene TRBV28; D remains ambiguous. CDR1 and CDR2 (germline): MDHEN, SYDVKM. V was cut by 6 bases and J by 7 bases, with 19 bases left in between. CDR3 length: 14 residues. CDR3 residues: CASSPRLTTGEQYF. As DNA, the CDR3 is TGTGCCAGCAGCCCGCGACTGACGACTGGAGAGCAGTACTTC.

This clonotype was detected many times. This sequence joins TRBV5-6 and TRBJ2-7, with 9 bases that match TRBD2. The CDR3 extends over 15 amino acids. The germline V gene has CDR1 SGHDT and CDR2 YYEEEE. V lost 4 bases to trimming and J lost 2 bases; unmatched junction nucleotides: 7. The CDR3 DNA sequence: TGTGCCAGCAGCGGGAGGCGGGAGGGTCCCTACGAGCAGTACTTC. Translated: CASSGRREGPYEQYF.

This clonotype was detected many times. The V call is TRBV18, the J call TRBJ2-2; D call uncertain. The V and J ends lost 8 bases and 2 bases respectively, with 6 bases between them. The V gene's germline CDR1 is KGHSH and CDR2 LQKENI. This CDR3 region has 12 residues. CDR3 amino acids: CASAKNTGELFF. The CDR3 DNA reads as TGTGCCAGCGCAAAAAACACCGGGGAGCTGTTTTTT.

Ten or more counts support this clonotype. V usage is TRBV12-3 or TRBV12-4 and J usage is TRBJ2-2, with D possibly called TRBD1 or TRBD2 (5 bases each). The V end was cut by 5 bases, the J end by 6 bases, with 19 bases between. This CDR3 is 16 amino acids long. CDR3 region: CASSPLGTLGAGELFF. CDR3 DNA: TGTGCCAGCAGTCCCCTGGGGACGCTGGGGGCCGGGGAGCTGTTTTTT.

The chain is built from TRBV20-1 and TRBJ1-5; no firm D call. Germline loops: CDR1 DFQATT, CDR2 SNEGSKA (reference sequence). The CDR3 consists of 14 residues. Trimming stripped 0 bases from V and 10 bases from J, with 16 bases between. The CDR3 loop reads CSARDLPLGNPQHF. The CDR3 coding sequence is TGCAGTGCTAGAGATCTTCCCCTCGGAAATCCCCAGCATTTT.

Many counts were recorded for this clonotype. The rearrangement uses TRBV7-2 and TRBJ2-1; 8 bases agree with TRBD2. V gave up 1 base and J gave up 6 bases; unmatched junction bases: 5. There are 15 residues in the CDR3. Germline V gene sequence: CDR1 SGHTA, CDR2 FQGNSA. CDR3 residues: CASSLVSGIFNEQFF. CDR3 in DNA: TGTGCCAGCAGCTTAGTTAGCGGGATTTTCAATGAGCAGTTCTTC.

This clonotype showed up many times. V and J are TRBV5-6 and TRBJ2-5; D may be TRBD1 (5 bases). The germline CDR1 and CDR2 sequences are SGHDT and YYEEEE. The CDR3 totals 13 residues. V lost 4 bases and J lost 5, with 12 bases in between. DNA for the CDR3: TGTGCCAGCAGCATCAGGGCTAGTGAGACCCAGTACTTC. This encodes CASSIRASETQYF. The entire variable domain, with the rest obtained from reference TRBV5-6 and TRBJ2-5, is as follows: DAGVTQSPTHLIKTRGQQVTLRCSPKSGHDTVSWYQQALGQGPQFIFQYYEEEERQRGNFPDRFSGHQFPNYSSELNVNALLLGDSALYLCASSIRASETQYFGPGTRLLVL.

This clonotype was counted between two and nine times. The chain is built from TRBV28 and TRBJ1-1; 8 nucleotides match TRBD1. The CDR3 covers 15 residues. The germline gives CDR1 MDHEN, CDR2 SYDVKM. The ends lost 5 bases at V and 1 base at J; junction bases unmatched: 6. The CDR3 DNA sequence: TGTGCCAGCAGTAAGCAGGGGGCTACGAACACTGAAGCTTTCTTT. Translation: CASSKQGATNTEAFF.

At least ten counts were recorded for this clonotype. The chain recombines TRBV24-1 with TRBJ2-2, with TRBD2 as a possible D gene (6 bases). V gave up 9 bases and J gave up 4 bases, with 17 bases separating them. From germline, CDR1 is KGHDR and CDR2 SFDVKD. The CDR3 length is 15 residues. CDR3 sequence: CATGIGGRSTGELFF. The CDR3 DNA reads TGTGCCACCGGGATCGGGGGACGAAGCACCGGGGAGCTGTTTTTT.

CDR3 protein: CAWTPGVGSEQFF. The CDR3 bases are TGTGCCTGGACCCCCGGGGTGGGCAGTGAGCAGTTCTTC. The V call is TRBV30, the J call TRBJ2-1; D is possibly TRBD2 (5 bases). Germline V gene sequence: CDR1 GTSNPN, CDR2 SVGIG (reference sequence). CDR3 length: 13 residues. Trimming cost V 4 bases and J 9 bases, with 16 bases left between them.